This record covers a single T cell receptor beta chain. This clone has a handful of counts. Its target antigen remains unknown. Base qualities are missing; no much larger clone stands one base away. The same CDR3 also results from other DNA sequences found in this sample. CDR1 and CDR2, per the germline V gene, are SNHLY and FYNNEI. Including cysteine and phenylalanine, the CDR3 has 13 amino acids. Of all the DNA, just the CDR3 is kept, 39 bases in frame from base 1. The V end loses 4 bases and the J end loses 2 bases, and a stretch of 8 bases separates them. The approximately 22 healthy controls were blood donors whose buffy coats were used; they had a median age of approximately 58 years (range about 21-80), and 45% to 55% were female. Flow cytometry confirmed the purity of CD4+ and CD8+ cells that had been isolated by positive magnetic bead selection on an AutoMACS. Peripheral blood mononuclear cells were isolated by Ficoll-Paque PLUS density gradient separation. Nucleospin Tissue or Tissue XS kits were used to extract DNA from CD4-enriched, CD8-enriched or PBMC samples, and a Qubit 2.0 fluorometer was used for quantification.

This sample was taken from a study of somatic mutations in cytotoxic T cells in rheumatoid arthritis (dated by TCRdb to 2016 to 2017). As for the study more broadly: Some V beta antibody-stained T-cell populations were flow-sorted on a FACSAria II or Sony SH800 at nearly 100% purity, and sorted V beta1+ cells also underwent TCRB sequencing. To characterize clonality, the study used TCRB deep sequencing while asking whether somatic mutations are carried by expanded CD8+ T-cell clones in newly diagnosed, untreated rheumatoid arthritis. A total of some 63 rheumatoid arthritis patients and about 20 healthy controls underwent TCRB deep sequencing. The median ages of the patient and control groups were essentially identical. Broader findings and caveats from the paper: It was unknown which antigens the expanded CD8+ clones targeted, and their absence from virus-specific databases did not exclude viral specificity. In about an eighth of the roughly 60 patients, more than 20% of CD8+ cells belonged to the largest CD8+ clone, while several identical CD8+ TCRB sequences were shared between blood and synovial fluid. CD8+ T-cell clonality in rheumatoid arthritis patients was not significantly different from that in age-matched healthy controls. In patients, CD8+ clonality rose with age (Spearman r ≈ 0.49), which was not the case in healthy controls. The slight underrepresentation of TRBV07 in patients was not corrected for multiple comparisons.

TCRB CDR3 sequencing used the immunoSEQ assay on genomic DNA. The published analysis was carried out like this. Nothing other than productive TCRB rearrangements was included in the analyses. Clonality was calculated as a Shannon entropy-based productive clonality index, and a clone was defined by a unique TCRB CDR3 sequence. Repertoire overlap between two samples was calculated from the template counts of each clone relative to total templates per sample. Flow cytometry-measured V-gene usage correlated with V-gene usage from TCRB sequencing, with a Spearman r of about 0.64. TCRdb obtained this table from immuneACCESS and retained in-frame rearrangements with V and J assigned. These tables miss some clones; where compared with another copy, unresolved V genes account for less than half of the shortfall, and the remainder is unexplained. From that table come the V and J calls and clone size; the DNA was used to work out D and trimming. This sample holds about 18,000 clones; about 70% were observed only once. Roughly a fifth of the sample rests with the top ten.

The chain links TRBV2 with TRBJ1-1; TRBD1 is perhaps the D gene, given 5 matching bases. This receptor was obtained from a woman aged 55-69 years in good health. The sequenced sample was CD8+ T cells sorted from blood. The nucleotide sequence reads TGTGCCAGCAGTGTGGGGCTAAACACTGAAGCTTTCTTT. This encodes CASSVGLNTEAFF.